Each of the 6 T cell receptor beta chains below was sequenced from the same sample in a study of naive CD8 T cells in extremely preterm neonates. General study results and limits: Compared with older groups, preterm CDR3s were shorter, with fewer N additions and less trimming.

Their recognized antigens are unknown. Samples were taken at extremely preterm deliveries at about 22-27 weeks of gestation. Clones were sequenced by immunoSEQ multiplex PCR, and TCRdb holds only the in-frame ones, with some missing. The table records 5,300 or so clones, roughly 95% of them present only once. Sequences were obtained from naive CD8+ T cells from cord blood. The source of these receptors is a boy who was born preterm.

V is TRBV6-5 and J is TRBJ2-1, with 7 nucleotides matching TRBD1. The V gene end was trimmed by 6 bases and the J gene end by 6 bases; junction bases not matched to a gene: 5. Germline values: CDR1 MNHEY, CDR2 SVGAGI. The CDR3 consists of 13 residues. The CDR3 DNA reads TGTGCCAGCAGCCCAGACAGGGCCAATGAGCAGTTCTTC. Its protein is CASSPDRANEQFF.

V gene TRBV7-8 combines with J gene TRBJ2-7; 9 bases agree with TRBD2. This CDR3 spans 16 amino acids. V lost 1 base and J lost 0; bases outside the gene matches: 4. Germline V lookup: CDR1 SGHVS, CDR2 FQNEAQ. CDR3 protein: CASSLGLAASSYEQYF. The CDR3 bases are TGTGCCAGCAGCTTAGGACTAGCGGCTAGCTCCTACGAGCAGTACTTC.

A single count supports this clone. The genes are TRBV7-9 and TRBJ1-1, with 11 positions matching TRBD1. The V and J ends lost 5 bases and 0 bases, in that order; junction bases with no gene match: 5. The CDR3 loop spans 16 amino acids. The germline V gene has CDR1 SEHNR and CDR2 FQNEAQ (reference sequence). This CDR3 reads CASSPGDRGMNTEAFF. The CDR3 nucleotides are TGTGCCAGCAGCCCCGGGGACAGGGGGATGAACACTGAAGCTTTCTTT.

V usage is TRBV28 and J usage is TRBJ1-1, with TRBD1 matching over 7 bases. This CDR3 spans 13 amino acids. The V segment lost 7 bases and the J segment 4 bases; nucleotides outside the gene matches: 6. Per the germline V gene, CDR1 is MDHEN and CDR2 is SYDVKM. The CDR3 reads CASNLPGGTEAFF. CDR3 in DNA: TGTGCCAGCAACCTCCCAGGGGGCACTGAAGCTTTCTTT.

The V gene is TRBV27, the J gene TRBJ1-6; D unresolved. The length of the CDR3 is 14 residues. Deletions cut 1 base from V and 4 bases from J, with 5 bases between. The germline CDR1 and CDR2 sequences are MNHEY and SMNVEV (reference sequence). The CDR3 sequence: CASSLWGYNSPLHF. The CDR3 nucleotides are TGTGCCAGCAGTTTATGGGGATATAATTCACCCCTCCACTTT.

This chain links TRBV4-1 with TRBJ2-4; a weak D match, TRBD2 (6 bases). Trimming stripped 0 bases from V and 0 bases from J, with 12 bases between. The length of the CDR3 is 17 residues. CDR1 MGHRA and CDR2 YSYEKL come from the germline V gene. As DNA, the CDR3 is TGCGCCAGCAGCCAAGATCTACTAGCCCTAGCCAAAAACATTCAGTACTTC. It codes for CASSQDLLALAKNIQYF.